The 4 T cell receptor beta chains below all came from one sample that was sequenced in a study of tissue T cells after allogeneic stem cell transplantation. Profiled with immunoSEQ multiplex PCR; TCRdb holds only in-frame clones, not every one. The data hold around 40,000 clones, with roughly 92% observed a single time. Source: blood, taken before transplantation. Source of these receptors: a woman aged 40-75 years who later had graft-versus-host disease after an allogeneic stem cell transplant.

The V and J genes are TRBV7-2 and TRBJ2-2, with TRBD1 as a possible D gene (6 bases). This CDR3 has 14 amino acids. Looked up from germline, CDR1 is SGHTA and CDR2 is FQGNSA. The V gene lost 1 base and the J gene lost 11 bases, with 14 bases spanning the gap. CDR3 residues: CASSLVARGTELFF. The CDR3 DNA reads TGTGCCAGCAGCTTAGTAGCCAGGGGAACAGAGCTGTTTTTT.

V is TRBV28 and J is TRBJ1-2; 8 bases are a match to TRBD1. After removal of 3 bases from V and 0 bases from J, the junction contained 6 bases not matched to a gene. Per germline, CDR1 MDHEN and CDR2 SYDVKM. This CDR3 comprises 16 residues. CDR3 DNA sequence: TGTGCCAGCAGTTTGTTAACAGGGGGGCCTAACTATGGCTACACCTTC. This gives the protein CASSLLTGGPNYGYTF.

This sequence joins TRBV10-3 and TRBJ1-1, with unresolved D. The V gene lost 5 bases and the J gene lost 0 bases, with 7 bases spanning the gap. This CDR3 has 13 residues. Germline CDR1 and CDR2: ENHRY and SYGVKD. The CDR3 nucleotides read TGTGCCATCAGTACCGGGTTGAACACTGAAGCTTTCTTT. Its translation is CAISTGLNTEAFF.

This clone was detected only a few times. V usage is TRBV7-8 and J usage is TRBJ1-3, with TRBD1 as a possible D gene (6 bases). The CDR3 length is 13 residues. Germline V lookup: CDR1 SGHVS, CDR2 FQNEAQ. CDR3 coding DNA: TGTGCGTCCCGGGGACACTCTGGAAACACCATATATTTT. Residues: CASRGHSGNTIYF. Full variable domain (rest looked up from reference TRBV7-8 and TRBJ1-3): GAGVSQSPRYKVAKRGQDVALRCDPISGHVSLFWYQQALGQGPEFLTYFQNEAQLDKSGLPSDRFFAERPEGSVSTLKIQRTQQEDSAVYLCASRGHSGNTIYFGEGSWLTVV.